The sequence of this T cell receptor beta chain was determined in a study of OX40 agonist ivuxolimab in advanced cancers. Turning to the study itself: Participants, 75% to 85% male, averaged about 56 years of age, ranging from about 23 to 80. Three patients, one with hepatocellular carcinoma and two with cutaneous melanoma, responded partially. Study-level results: Certain nonresponders likewise exhibited a low normalized T-cell clonal expansion. Blood T cells, both CD4+ and CD8+, expanded clonally by week 6 at 0.1 to 3.0 mg/kg.

Trimming pared 4 bases from V and 1 base from J, leaving 10 bases between. The CDR3 spans 14 residues. CDR1 is ENHRY, CDR2 SYGVKD, per germline. Remarks on this clone: Its cognate antigen is unknown.

Profiled with immunoSEQ multiplex PCR; TCRdb holds only in-frame clones, not every one. The sample has 55,000 to 70,000 clones; 70% to 90% are singletons. The TCR sequence derives from an adult with an advanced solid tumor such as melanoma, head and neck, liver or kidney cancer. The sequences come from CD4+ or CD8+ T cells sorted from blood, collected in a trial of the OX40 agonist ivuxolimab. V is TRBV10-3 and J is TRBJ1-1; D gene ambiguous. This CDR3 reads CAISVGPGNTEAFF. The DNA for the CDR3 is TGTGCCATCAGTGTAGGGCCGGGGAACACTGAAGCTTTCTTT.